A single TCR beta chain is shown here with its context. This record comes from a study of CD8 T cells in Susac syndrome. V was clipped by 7 bases and J by 3 bases, with 13 bases between them. The V gene's germline CDR1 is SGHRS and CDR2 YFSETQ. This CDR3 region has 14 residues. With random hexamers, reverse transcription was performed on roughly 0.45 to 1 ug of RNA. Amplification of TCR beta CDR3 spanned 54 Vbeta and 13 Jbeta via immunoSEQ multiplex PCR. In TCRdb, the immunoSEQ multiplex PCR reads were re-called with MiXCR into one record per CDR3 protein. The sample holds 150,000 to 200,000 distinct CDR3 sequences; roughly nine tenths are singletons and the top ten take under 0.085%. The authors sequenced TCR beta from blood CD8+ and CD4+ T cells.

The sequence was obtained from a human donor in good health. The sequenced sample was CD4+ T cells from PBMCs. The chain links TRBV5-1 to TRBJ2-2, with D perhaps TRBD1 or TRBD2 (5 bases each). CDR3 DNA sequence: TGCGCCAGCGGCCGGGACCCCGACACCGGGGAGCTGTTTTTT. Amino acid sequence: CASGRDPDTGELFF.